This TCR beta chain was recovered during a study of shared clonotypes between healthy human individuals. Study-wide results and limits: Generation probabilities of non-shared clonotypes were lower (relative to those shared by all four donors). On the whole, naive subsets had larger estimated richness than memory subsets had. Shared across a handful of donors were around 5% of the naive CD4 clonotypes.

Naive CD8 populations comprised CD45RO-negative cells positively selected for CCR7, excluding terminally differentiated effector memory CD45RA+ cells. To note about this clone: Its antigen is unidentified.

The assay was run at deep level. Clones were read by immunoSEQ multiplex PCR, and TCRdb kept only the in-frame ones, dropping some. The sample holds hundreds of thousands of clones; 98% are singletons and the top ten take 0.25% to 0.35%. The receptor comes from a man aged 25-45 years in good health. The source material was naive CD8+ T cells sorted from blood.

The CDR3 nucleotides read TGTGCCAGCAGTGAACGACAGGCAAACTACAATGAGCAGTTCTTC. It translates to CASSERQANYNEQFF. V is TRBV6-1 and J is TRBJ2-1, with a possible D match to TRBD1 (6 bases). This CDR3 is 15 amino acids long. The ends were cut back, 2 bases at V and 3 bases at J, with 11 bases in the middle. Germline V gene sequence: CDR1 MNHNS, CDR2 SASEGT.